Sequencing of this TCR beta chain was carried out in a study of blood T cell repertoires in COVID-19. Study background: Sample material is recorded as cDNA or gDNA derived from T cells, B-cell-depleted T cells, or PBMCs.

Germline CDR1 reads MNHEY; CDR2 reads SVGAGI. This CDR3 contains 14 residues. The junction had 9 bases not matched to a gene; V was cut back by 6 bases and J by 8 bases. TCRdb keeps only in-frame clones here, not all; method: immunoSEQ multiplex PCR. Among about 170,000 clones listed, 86% were seen once. The sequence was collected from a woman older than 75 in a cohort sampled during active or convalescent COVID-19. The chain couples TRBV6-5 to TRBJ1-3; 8 nucleotides agree with TRBD1. Material: peripheral blood. The CDR3 sequence is CASSHTGGRDTIYF. The CDR3 DNA is TGTGCCAGCAGCCATACAGGGGGAAGAGACACCATATATTTT.